What follows are 12 T cell receptor beta chains derived from one specimen sequenced in a study of cytomegalovirus exposure and HLA in healthy donors. Primers included in the PCR were 60 Vbeta and 13 Jbeta primers. Sequencing was performed with immunoSEQ multiplex PCR; in TCRdb, only in-frame clones are kept and a portion is missing. Of 150,000 to 200,000 clones listed, about 83% were seen once; the top ten hold about 3%. Sequencing input: PBMCs. The receptors originated from a female donor in good health and CMV-seronegative.

The chain carries TRBV28 and TRBJ2-5, with 9 bases identical to TRBD1. With the DNA end fitting TRBJ2-7 better, the J assignment may be wrong. The CDR3 totals 12 residues. Germline lookup yields CDR1 MDHEN and CDR2 SYDVKM. CDR3 nucleotides: TGTGCCAGCAGCCGACAGGGGGACGAGCAGTACTTC. It yields the protein CASSRQGDEQYF.

The chain is built from TRBV5-1 and TRBJ1-1, with D unclear. The CDR3 runs to 14 residues. The germline V and J ends were trimmed by 5 bases and 0 bases, with 11 bases remaining between them. Germline V gene sequence: CDR1 SGHRS, CDR2 YFSETQ. CDR3 sequence (DNA): TGCGCCAGCAGTCGATGGGCCTTGAACACTGAAGCTTTCTTT. Translated: CASSRWALNTEAFF. The entire variable domain, with the rest obtained from reference TRBV5-1 and TRBJ1-1, is as follows: KAGVTQTPRYLIKTRGQQVTLSCSPISGHRSVSWYQQTPGQGLQFLFEYFSETQRNKGNFPGRFSGRQFSNSRSEMNVSTLELGDSALYLCASSRWALNTEAFFGQGTRLTVV.

The chain uses TRBV5-1 and TRBJ2-1; no clear D. The CDR3 runs to 12 residues. The germline gives CDR1 SGHRS, CDR2 YFSETQ. V was cut by 8 bases and J by 4 bases, with 10 bases left in between. The CDR3 DNA reads as TGCGCCAGTGCTACCGAGTACAATGAGCAGTTCTTC. The encoded protein is CASATEYNEQFF.

The CDR3 coding sequence is TGCAGCGTTGGGGAGGGACCCTCCTACGAGCAGTACTTC. Amino acids: CSVGEGPSYEQYF. V gene TRBV29-1 combines with J gene TRBJ2-7, with 7 bases matching TRBD2. The germline CDR1 and CDR2 sequences are SQVTM and ANQGSEA. Unmatched junction bases numbered 3, after V lost 4 bases and J lost 0 bases. The CDR3 runs to 13 residues.

This clone was observed a few times. J is TRBJ1-1 and V is TRBV2, with 9 bases identical to TRBD1. Germline trimming cut 5 bases from V and 1 base from J; bases unmatched to any gene: 5. Germline V gene lookup returns CDR1 SNHLY and CDR2 FYNNEI. The CDR3 runs to 15 residues. The CDR3 nucleotides are TGTGCCAGCAGTCTACAGGGGGCGAGGAACACTGAAGCTTTCTTT. This translates into CASSLQGARNTEAFF. Complete variable domain (other parts from reference TRBV2 and TRBJ1-1): EPEVTQTPSHQVTQMGQEVILRCVPISNHLYFYWYRQILGQKVEFLVSFYNNEISEKSEIFDDQFSVERPDGSNFTLKIRSTKLEDSAMYFCASSLQGARNTEAFFGQGTRLTVV.

The gene calls are TRBV6-1 and TRBJ1-2; D is ambiguous. CDR3 length: 14 residues. Trimming cost V 4 bases and J 0 bases, with 9 bases left between them. Germline CDR1 reads MNHNS; CDR2 reads SASEGT. CDR3 nucleotide sequence: TGTGCCAGCAGTGTGTTAATAGCTAACTATGGCTACACCTTC. Translation gives CASSVLIANYGYTF.

A note on this clone: This same CDR3 is encoded by further DNA sequences in the sample. This rearrangement joins TRBV28 to TRBJ2-2; D uncertain. Germline V gene data show CDR1 as MDHEN and CDR2 as SYDVKM. The germline V and J ends were trimmed by 8 bases and 1 base, with 8 bases remaining between them. This CDR3 is built from 13 residues. The CDR3: CASGTVNTGELFF. CDR3 DNA: TGTGCCAGCGGTACGGTGAACACCGGGGAGCTGTTTTTT.

The chain uses TRBV19 and TRBJ1-3; 9 bases line up with TRBD1. The V segment lost 3 bases and the J segment 3 bases; nucleotides outside the gene matches: 6. Germline CDR1 and CDR2: LNHDA and SQIVND (reference sequence). This CDR3 region has 16 residues. Written as DNA, the CDR3 is TGTGCCAGTAGTATCATGGGACAGGGACTTGGAAACACCATATATTTT. The encoded protein is CASSIMGQGLGNTIYF.

The V gene is TRBV25-1, the J gene TRBJ2-5; TRBD2 matches 9 bases. CDR3 length equals 15 residues. Germline CDR1 reads MGHDK; CDR2 reads SYGVNS. With 4 bases clipped from V and 5 bases from J, the junction kept 8 bases outside the gene matches. The CDR3 DNA follows: TGTGCCAGCAGTGGCCAGGGACTAGCAACGGAGACCCAGTACTTC. Its protein is CASSGQGLATETQYF.

The rearrangement links TRBV2 to TRBJ1-5; 7 nucleotides agree with TRBD1. The CDR3 sequence is 14 residues long. CDR1 and CDR2 (germline): SNHLY, FYNNEI. The trim removed 2 bases at V and 6 bases at J, leaving 4 bases unmatched. CDR3: CASSEKEGAQPQHF. In DNA form, the CDR3 reads TGTGCCAGCAGTGAAAAGGAGGGGGCTCAGCCCCAGCATTTT.

This chain uses TRBV9 with TRBJ2-5; 7 nucleotides line up with TRBD1. The length of the CDR3 is 14 residues. V gave up 4 bases and J gave up 11 bases; unmatched junction bases: 14. Germline CDR1 reads SGDLS; CDR2 reads YYNGEE. CDR3 in DNA: TGTGCCAGCAGCCCGGGACAGATTGCCTGGGAGCAGTACTTC. This encodes CASSPGQIAWEQYF.

This chain joins TRBV27 and TRBJ2-5, with TRBD2 identical over 10 bases. CDR3 length: 15 amino acids. Germline loops: CDR1 MNHEY, CDR2 SMNVEV (reference sequence). Trimming at V came to 4 bases and at J to 5 bases, leaving 7 bases not matched to a gene. CDR3 bases: TGTGCCAGCAGTTCATTAGCGGGGGGCCGGGAGACCCAGTACTTC. This encodes CASSSLAGGRETQYF.